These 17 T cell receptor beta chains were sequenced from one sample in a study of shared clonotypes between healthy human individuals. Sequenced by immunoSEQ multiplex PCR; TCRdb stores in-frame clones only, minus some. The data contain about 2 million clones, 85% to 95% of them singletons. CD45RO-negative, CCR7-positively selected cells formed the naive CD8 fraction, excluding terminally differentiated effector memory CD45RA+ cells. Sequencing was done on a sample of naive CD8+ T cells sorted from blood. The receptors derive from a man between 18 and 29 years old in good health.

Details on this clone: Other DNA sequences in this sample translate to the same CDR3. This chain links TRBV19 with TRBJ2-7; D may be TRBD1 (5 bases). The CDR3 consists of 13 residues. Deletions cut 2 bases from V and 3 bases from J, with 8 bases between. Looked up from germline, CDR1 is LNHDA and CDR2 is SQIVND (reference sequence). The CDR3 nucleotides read TGTGCCAGTAGTATAAGAGACAGCTACGAGCAGTACTTC. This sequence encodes CASSIRDSYEQYF. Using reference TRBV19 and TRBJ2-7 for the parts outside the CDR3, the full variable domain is DGGITQSPKYLFRKEGQNVTLSCEQNLNHDAMYWYRQDPGQGLRLIYYSQIVNDFQKGDIAEGYSVSREKKESFPLTVTSAQKNPTAFYLCASSIRDSYEQYFGPGTRLTVT.

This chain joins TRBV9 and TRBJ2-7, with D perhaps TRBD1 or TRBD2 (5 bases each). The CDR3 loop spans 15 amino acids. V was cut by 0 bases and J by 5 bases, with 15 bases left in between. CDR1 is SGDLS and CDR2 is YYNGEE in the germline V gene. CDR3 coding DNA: TGTGCCAGCAGCGTAGGAGGGGACCCCTCAAACGAGCAGTACTTC. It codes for CASSVGGDPSNEQYF.

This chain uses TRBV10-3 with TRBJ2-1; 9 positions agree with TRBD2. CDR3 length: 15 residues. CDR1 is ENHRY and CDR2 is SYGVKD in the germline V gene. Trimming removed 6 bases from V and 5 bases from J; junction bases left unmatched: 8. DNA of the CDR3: TGTGCCATCAGCGTAGCGGGAGAAGAGAACAATGAGCAGTTCTTC. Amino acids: CAISVAGEENNEQFF.

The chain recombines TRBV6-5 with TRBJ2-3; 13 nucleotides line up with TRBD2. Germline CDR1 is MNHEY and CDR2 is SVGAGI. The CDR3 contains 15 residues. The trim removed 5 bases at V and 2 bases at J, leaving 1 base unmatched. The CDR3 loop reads CASSGLAGVTDTQYF. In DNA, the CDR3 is TGTGCCAGCAGTGGACTAGCGGGAGTCACAGATACGCAGTATTTT.

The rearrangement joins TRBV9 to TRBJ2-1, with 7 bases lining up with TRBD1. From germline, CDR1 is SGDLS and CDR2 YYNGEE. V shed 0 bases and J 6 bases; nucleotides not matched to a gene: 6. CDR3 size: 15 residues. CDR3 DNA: TGTGCCAGCAGCGTAGAGGGGGCCGGTAGCAATGAGCAGTTCTTC. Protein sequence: CASSVEGAGSNEQFF.

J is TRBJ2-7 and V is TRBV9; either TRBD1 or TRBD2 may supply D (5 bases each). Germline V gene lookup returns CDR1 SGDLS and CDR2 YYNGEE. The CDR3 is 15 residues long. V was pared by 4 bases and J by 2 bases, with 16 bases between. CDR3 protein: CASSPEARGAYEQYF. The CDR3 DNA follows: TGTGCCAGCAGCCCAGAGGCGAGGGGAGCCTACGAGCAGTACTTC.

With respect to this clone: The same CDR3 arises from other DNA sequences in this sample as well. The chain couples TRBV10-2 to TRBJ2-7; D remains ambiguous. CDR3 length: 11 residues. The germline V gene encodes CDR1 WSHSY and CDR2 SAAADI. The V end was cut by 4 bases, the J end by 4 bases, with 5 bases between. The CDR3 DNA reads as TGCGCCAGCAGTGTCGGTTACGAGCAGTACTTC. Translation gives CASSVGYEQYF.

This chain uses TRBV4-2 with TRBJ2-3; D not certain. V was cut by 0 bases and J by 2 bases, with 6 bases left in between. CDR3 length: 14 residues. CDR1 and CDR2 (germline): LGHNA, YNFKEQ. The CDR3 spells CASSQETDTDTQYF. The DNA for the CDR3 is TGTGCCAGCAGCCAAGAGACTGACACAGATACGCAGTATTTT.

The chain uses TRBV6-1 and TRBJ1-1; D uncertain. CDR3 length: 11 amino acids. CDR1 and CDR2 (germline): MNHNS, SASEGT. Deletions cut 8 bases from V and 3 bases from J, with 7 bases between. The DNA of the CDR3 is TGTGCCAGCTTGGCGTACACTGAAGCTTTCTTT. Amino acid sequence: CASLAYTEAFF.

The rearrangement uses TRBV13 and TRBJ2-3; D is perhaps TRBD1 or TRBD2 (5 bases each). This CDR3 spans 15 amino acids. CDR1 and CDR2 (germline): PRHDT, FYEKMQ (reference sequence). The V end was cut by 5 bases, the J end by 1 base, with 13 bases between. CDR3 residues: CASSLNVGGTDTQYF. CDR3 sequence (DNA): TGTGCCAGCAGCCTAAACGTGGGGGGCACAGATACGCAGTATTTT. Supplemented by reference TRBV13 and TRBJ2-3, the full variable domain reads AAGVIQSPRHLIKEKRETATLKCYPIPRHDTVYWYQQGPGQDPQFLISFYEKMQSDKGSIPDRFSAQQFSDYHSELNMSSLELGDSALYFCASSLNVGGTDTQYFGPGTRLTVL.

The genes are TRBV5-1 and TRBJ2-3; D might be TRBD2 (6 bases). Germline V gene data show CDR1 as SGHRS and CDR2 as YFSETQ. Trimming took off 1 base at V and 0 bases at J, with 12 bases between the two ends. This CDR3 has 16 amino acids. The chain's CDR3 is CASSLLAGSSTDTQYF. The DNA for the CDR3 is TGCGCCAGCAGCTTGCTTGCGGGGAGTAGCACAGATACGCAGTATTTT.

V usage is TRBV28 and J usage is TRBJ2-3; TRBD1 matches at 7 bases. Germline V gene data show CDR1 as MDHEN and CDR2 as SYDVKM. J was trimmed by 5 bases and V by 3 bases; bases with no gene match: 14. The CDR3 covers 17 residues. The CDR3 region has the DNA TGTGCCAGCAGTTTTCTCTGGGACAGTGAGGCGAAAGATACGCAGTATTTT. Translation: CASSFLWDSEAKDTQYF. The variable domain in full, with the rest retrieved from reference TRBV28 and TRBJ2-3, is DVKVTQSSRYLVKRTGEKVFLECVQDMDHENMFWYRQDPGLGLRLIYFSYDVKMKEKGDIPEGYSVSREKKERFSLILESASTNQTSMYLCASSFLWDSEAKDTQYFGPGTRLTVL.

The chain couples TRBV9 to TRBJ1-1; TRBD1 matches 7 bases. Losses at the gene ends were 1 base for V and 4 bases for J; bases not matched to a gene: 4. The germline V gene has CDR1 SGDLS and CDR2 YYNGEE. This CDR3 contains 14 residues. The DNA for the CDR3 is TGTGCCAGCAGCGTAACCTCAGGGGGCACTGAAGCTTTCTTT. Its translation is CASSVTSGGTEAFF.

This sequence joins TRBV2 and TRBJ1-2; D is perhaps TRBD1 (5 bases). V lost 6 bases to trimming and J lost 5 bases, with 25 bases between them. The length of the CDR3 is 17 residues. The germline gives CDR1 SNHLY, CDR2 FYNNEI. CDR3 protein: CASSADGTVDNPYGYTF. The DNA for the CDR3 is TGTGCCAGCAGCGCTGATGGGACCGTCGATAACCCGTATGGCTACACCTTC. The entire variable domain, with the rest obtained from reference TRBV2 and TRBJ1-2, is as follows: EPEVTQTPSHQVTQMGQEVILRCVPISNHLYFYWYRQILGQKVEFLVSFYNNEISEKSEIFDDQFSVERPDGSNFTLKIRSTKLEDSAMYFCASSADGTVDNPYGYTFGSGTRLTVV.

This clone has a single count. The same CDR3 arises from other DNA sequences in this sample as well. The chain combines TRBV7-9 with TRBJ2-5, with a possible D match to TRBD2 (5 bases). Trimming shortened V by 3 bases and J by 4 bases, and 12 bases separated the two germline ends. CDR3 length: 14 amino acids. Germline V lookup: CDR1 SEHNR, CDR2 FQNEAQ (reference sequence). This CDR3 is CASSLVGGGETQYF. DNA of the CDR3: TGTGCCAGCAGCTTGGTTGGCGGAGGAGAGACCCAGTACTTC.

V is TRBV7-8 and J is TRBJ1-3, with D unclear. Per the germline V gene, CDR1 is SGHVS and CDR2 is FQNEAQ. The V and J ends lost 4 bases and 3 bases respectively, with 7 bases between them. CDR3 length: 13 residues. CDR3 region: CASSSNFGNTIYF. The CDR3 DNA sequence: TGTGCCAGCAGCTCGAATTTTGGAAACACCATATATTTT.

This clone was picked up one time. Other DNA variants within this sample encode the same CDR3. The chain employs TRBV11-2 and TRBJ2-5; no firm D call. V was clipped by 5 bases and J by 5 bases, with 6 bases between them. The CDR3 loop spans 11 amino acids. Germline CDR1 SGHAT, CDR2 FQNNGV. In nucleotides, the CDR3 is TGTGCCAGCAGCCTCCTGGAGACCCAGTACTTC. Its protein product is CASSLLETQYF.